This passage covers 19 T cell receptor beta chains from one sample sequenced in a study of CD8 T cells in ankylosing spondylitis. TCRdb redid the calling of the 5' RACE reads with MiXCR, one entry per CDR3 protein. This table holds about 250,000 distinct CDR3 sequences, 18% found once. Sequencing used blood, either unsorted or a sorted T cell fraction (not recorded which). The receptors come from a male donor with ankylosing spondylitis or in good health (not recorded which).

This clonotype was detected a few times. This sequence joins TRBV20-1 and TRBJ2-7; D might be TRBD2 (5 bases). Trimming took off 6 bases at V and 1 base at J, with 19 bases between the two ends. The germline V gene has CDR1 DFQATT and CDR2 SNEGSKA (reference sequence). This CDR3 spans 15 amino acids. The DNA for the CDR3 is TGCAGTGCGAAAGCCGCCGGGAAAATTTCCTACGAGCAGTACTTC. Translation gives CSAKAAGKISYEQYF.

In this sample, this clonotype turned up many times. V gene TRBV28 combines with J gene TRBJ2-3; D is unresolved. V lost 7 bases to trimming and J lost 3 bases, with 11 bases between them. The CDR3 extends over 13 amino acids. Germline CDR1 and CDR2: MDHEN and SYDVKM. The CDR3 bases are TGTGCCAGCAACGTCTCCCCTACAGATACGCAGTATTTT. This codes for CASNVSPTDTQYF.

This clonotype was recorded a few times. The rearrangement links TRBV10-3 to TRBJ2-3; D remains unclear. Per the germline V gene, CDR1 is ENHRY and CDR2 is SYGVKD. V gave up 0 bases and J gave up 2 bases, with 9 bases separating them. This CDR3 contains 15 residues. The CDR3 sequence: CAISESSANTDTQYF. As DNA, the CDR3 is TGTGCCATCAGTGAGTCGTCGGCGAACACAGATACGCAGTATTTT.

CDR3 DNA: TGTGCCAGCAGCTTATTGACGGGAGGGCCCTCAAATGAGCAGTTCTTC. This translates into CASSLLTGGPSNEQFF. The chain joins TRBV7-9 to TRBJ2-1, with 8 nucleotides matching TRBD2. From germline, CDR1 is SEHNR and CDR2 FQNEAQ (reference sequence). V trimming: 2 bases; J trimming: 7 bases; junction bases outside the gene matches: 10. CDR3 length: 16 amino acids.

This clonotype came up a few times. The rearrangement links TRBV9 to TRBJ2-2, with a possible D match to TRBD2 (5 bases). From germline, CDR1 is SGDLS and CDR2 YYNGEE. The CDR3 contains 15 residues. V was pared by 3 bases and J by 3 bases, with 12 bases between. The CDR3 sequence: CASSGGFLDTGELFF. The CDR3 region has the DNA TGTGCCAGCAGCGGAGGGTTTTTGGACACCGGGGAGCTGTTTTTT. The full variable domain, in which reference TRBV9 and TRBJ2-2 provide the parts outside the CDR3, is DSGVTQTPKHLITATGQRVTLRCSPRSGDLSVYWYQQSLDQGLQFLIQYYNGEERAKGNILERFSAQQFPDLHSELNLSSLELGDSALYFCASSGGFLDTGELFFGEGSRLTVL.

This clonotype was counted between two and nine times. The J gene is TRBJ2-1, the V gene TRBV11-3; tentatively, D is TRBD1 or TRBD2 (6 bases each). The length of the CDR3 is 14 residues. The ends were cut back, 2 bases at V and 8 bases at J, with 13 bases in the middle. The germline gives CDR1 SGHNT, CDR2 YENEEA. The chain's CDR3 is CASSLTPGAYEQFF. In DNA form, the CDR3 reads TGTGCCAGCAGCTTAACGCCGGGGGCCTATGAGCAGTTCTTC.

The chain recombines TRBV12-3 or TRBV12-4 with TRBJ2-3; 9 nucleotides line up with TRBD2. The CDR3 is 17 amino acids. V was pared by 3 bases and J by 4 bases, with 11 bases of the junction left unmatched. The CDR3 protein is CASSFPYAGGPSDTQYF. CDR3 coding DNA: TGTGCCAGCAGTTTCCCTTACGCGGGAGGGCCTTCAGATACGCAGTATTTT.

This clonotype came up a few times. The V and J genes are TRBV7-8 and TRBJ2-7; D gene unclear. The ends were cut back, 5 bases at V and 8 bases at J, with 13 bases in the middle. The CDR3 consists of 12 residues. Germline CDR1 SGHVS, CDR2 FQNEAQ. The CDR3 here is CASSDGQLQQYF. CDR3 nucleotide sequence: TGTGCCAGCAGCGACGGGCAGCTACAGCAGTACTTC.

Here the CDR3 DNA reads TGCGCCAGCAGCCAAGGGGGGGCCGGCTATGGCTACACCTTC. This encodes CASSQGGAGYGYTF. The rearrangement joins TRBV4-3 to TRBJ1-2; tentative D call: TRBD1 (6 bases). The CDR3 spans 14 residues. From germline, CDR1 is LGHNA and CDR2 YSLEER. The ends were cut back, 1 base at V and 4 bases at J, with 10 bases in the middle.

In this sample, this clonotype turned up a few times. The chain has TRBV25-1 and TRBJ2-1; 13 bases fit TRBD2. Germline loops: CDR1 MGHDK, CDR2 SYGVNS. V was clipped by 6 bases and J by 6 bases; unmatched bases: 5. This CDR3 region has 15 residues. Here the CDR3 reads CASSEWTSGSNEQFF. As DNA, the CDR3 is TGTGCCAGCAGCGAGTGGACTAGCGGGAGCAATGAGCAGTTCTTC.

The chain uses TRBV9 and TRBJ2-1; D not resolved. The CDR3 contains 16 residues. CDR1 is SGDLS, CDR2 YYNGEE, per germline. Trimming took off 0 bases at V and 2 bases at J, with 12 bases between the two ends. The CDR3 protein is CASSVALQNTYNEQFF. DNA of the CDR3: TGTGCCAGCAGCGTAGCTCTCCAAAATACCTACAATGAGCAGTTCTTC.

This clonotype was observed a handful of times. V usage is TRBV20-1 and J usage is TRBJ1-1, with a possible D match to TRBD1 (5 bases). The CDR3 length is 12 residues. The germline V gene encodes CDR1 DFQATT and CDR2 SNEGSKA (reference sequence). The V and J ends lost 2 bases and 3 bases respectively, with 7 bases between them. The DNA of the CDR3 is TGCAGTGCTAGACAGGGTTACACTGAAGCTTTCTTT. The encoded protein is CSARQGYTEAFF.

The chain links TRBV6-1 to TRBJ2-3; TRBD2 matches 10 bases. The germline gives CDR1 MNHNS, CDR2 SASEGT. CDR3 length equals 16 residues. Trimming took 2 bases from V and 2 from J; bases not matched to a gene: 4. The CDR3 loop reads CASSELSGRDTDTQYF. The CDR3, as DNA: TGTGCCAGCAGTGAACTGAGCGGGAGGGACACAGATACGCAGTATTTT.

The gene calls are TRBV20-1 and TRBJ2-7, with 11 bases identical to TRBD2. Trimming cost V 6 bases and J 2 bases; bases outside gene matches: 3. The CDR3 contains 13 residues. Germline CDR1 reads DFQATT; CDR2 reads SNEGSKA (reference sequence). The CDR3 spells CSATGLAAYEQYF. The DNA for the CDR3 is TGCAGTGCCACGGGACTAGCGGCCTACGAGCAGTACTTC.

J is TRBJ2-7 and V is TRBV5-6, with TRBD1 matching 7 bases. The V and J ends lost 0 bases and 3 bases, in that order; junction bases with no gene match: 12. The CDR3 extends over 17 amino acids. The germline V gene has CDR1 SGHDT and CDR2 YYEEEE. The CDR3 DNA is TGTGCCAGCAGCTTGGCCGGTGGAGGACAGGAGTACTACGAGCAGTACTTC. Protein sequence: CASSLAGGGQEYYEQYF.

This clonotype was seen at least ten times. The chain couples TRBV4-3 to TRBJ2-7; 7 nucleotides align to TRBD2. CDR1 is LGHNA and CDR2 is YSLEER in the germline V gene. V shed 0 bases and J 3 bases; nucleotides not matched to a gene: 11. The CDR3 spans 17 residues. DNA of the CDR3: TGCGCCAGCAGCCAAGAAGGCGTGGGAGGGGATGACTACGAGCAGTACTTC. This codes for CASSQEGVGGDDYEQYF.

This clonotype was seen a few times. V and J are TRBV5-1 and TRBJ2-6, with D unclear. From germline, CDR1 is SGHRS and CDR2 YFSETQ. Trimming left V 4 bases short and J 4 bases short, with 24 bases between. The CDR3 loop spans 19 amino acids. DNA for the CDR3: TGCGCCAGCAGCCCTTCGGTAGCTGGCAGTCTATCGGGGGCCAACGTCCTGACTTTC. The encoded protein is CASSPSVAGSLSGANVLTF.

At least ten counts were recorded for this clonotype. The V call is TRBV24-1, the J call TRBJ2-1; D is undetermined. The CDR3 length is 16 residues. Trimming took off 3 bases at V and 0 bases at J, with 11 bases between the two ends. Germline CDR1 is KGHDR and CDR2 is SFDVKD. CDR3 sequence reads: CATSDSSESSYNEQFF. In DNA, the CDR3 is TGTGCCACCAGTGATAGTTCGGAGAGCTCCTACAATGAGCAGTTCTTC.

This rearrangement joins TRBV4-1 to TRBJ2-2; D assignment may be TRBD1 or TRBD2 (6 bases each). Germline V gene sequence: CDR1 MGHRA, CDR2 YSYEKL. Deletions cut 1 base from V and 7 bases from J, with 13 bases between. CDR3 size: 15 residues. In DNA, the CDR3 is TGCGCCAGCAGCCAAGTGCAGGGGCGGGACGGGGAGCTGTTTTTT. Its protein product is CASSQVQGRDGELFF.